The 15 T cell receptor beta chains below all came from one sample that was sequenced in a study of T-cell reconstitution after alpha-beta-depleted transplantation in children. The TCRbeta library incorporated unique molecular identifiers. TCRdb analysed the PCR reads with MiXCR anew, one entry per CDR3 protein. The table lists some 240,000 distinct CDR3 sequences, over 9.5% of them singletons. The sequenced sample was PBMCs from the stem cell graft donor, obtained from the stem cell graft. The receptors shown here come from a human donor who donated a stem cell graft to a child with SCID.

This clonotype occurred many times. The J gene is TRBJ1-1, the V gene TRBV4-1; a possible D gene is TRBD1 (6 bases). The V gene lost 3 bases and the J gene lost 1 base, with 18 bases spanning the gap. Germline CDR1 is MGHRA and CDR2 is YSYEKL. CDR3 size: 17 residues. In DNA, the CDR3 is TGCGCCAGCAGCCAGACACAGGGCTCTGAGTGGAACACTGAAGCTTTCTTT. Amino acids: CASSQTQGSEWNTEAFF.

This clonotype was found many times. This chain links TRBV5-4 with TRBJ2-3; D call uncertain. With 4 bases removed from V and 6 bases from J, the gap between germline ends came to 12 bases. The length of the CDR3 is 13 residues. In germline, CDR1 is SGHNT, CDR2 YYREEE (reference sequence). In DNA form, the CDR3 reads TGTGCCAGCAGCGCTTCCTGGTCCGATACGCAGTATTTT. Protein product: CASSASWSDTQYF.

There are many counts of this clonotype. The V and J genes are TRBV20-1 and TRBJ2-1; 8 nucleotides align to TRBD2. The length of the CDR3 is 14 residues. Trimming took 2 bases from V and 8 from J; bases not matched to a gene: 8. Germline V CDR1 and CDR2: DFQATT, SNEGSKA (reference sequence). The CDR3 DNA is TGCAGTGCTAGAACGGGGGGGCCTTGGGATGAGCAGTTCTTC. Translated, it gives CSARTGGPWDEQFF.

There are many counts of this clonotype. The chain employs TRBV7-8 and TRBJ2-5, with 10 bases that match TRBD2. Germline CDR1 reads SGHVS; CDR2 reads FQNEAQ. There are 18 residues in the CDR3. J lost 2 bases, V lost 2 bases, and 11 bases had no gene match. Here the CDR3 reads CASSLLLAGLEYQETQYF. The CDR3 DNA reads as TGTGCCAGCAGCTTACTACTAGCGGGGCTCGAGTATCAAGAGACCCAGTACTTC.

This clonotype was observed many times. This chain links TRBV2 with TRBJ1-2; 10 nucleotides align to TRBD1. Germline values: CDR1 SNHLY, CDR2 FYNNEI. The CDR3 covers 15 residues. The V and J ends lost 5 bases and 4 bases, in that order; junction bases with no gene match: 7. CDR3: CASSTSRQGAYGYTF. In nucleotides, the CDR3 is TGTGCCAGCAGTACCTCTAGACAGGGGGCCTATGGCTACACCTTC.

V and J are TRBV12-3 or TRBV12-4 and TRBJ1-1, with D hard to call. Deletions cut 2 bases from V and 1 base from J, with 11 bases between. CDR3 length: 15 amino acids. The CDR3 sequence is CASSLLVPSNTEAFF. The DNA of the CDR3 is TGTGCCAGCAGTTTATTGGTCCCGTCGAACACTGAAGCTTTCTTT.

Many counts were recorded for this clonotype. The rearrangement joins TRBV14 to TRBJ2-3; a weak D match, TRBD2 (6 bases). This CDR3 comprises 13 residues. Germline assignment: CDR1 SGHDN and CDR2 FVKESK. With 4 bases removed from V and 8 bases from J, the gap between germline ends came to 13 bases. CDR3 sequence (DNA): TGTGCCAGCAGCCGCCAGGGAGGAGGTACGCAGTATTTT. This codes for CASSRQGGGTQYF.

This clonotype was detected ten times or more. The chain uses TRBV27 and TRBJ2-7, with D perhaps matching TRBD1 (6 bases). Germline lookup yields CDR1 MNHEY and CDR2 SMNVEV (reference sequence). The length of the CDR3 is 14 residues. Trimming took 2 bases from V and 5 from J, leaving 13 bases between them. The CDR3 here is CASSLGGPANEQYF. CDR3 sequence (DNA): TGTGCCAGCAGTTTAGGGGGCCCAGCCAACGAGCAGTACTTC.

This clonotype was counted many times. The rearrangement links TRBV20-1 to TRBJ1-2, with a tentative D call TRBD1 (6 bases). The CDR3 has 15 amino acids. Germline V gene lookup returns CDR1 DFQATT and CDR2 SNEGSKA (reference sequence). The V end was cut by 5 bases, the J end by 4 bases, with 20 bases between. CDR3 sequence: CSAGLGGATSYGYTF. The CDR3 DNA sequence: TGCAGTGCTGGCCTGGGGGGGGCGACGTCCTATGGCTACACCTTC.

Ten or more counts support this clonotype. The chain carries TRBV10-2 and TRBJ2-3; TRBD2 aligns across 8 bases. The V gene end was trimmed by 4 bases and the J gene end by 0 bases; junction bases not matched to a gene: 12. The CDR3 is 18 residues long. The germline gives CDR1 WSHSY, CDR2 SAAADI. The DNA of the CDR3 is TGCGCCAGCAGTGGAATCCCCTCGGCGGGGGGTAGCACAGATACGCAGTATTTT. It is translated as CASSGIPSAGGSTDTQYF.

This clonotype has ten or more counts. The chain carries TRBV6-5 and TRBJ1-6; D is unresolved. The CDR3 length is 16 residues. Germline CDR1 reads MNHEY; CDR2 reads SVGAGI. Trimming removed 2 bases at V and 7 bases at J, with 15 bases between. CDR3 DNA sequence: TGTGCCAGCAGTTACGGGTTGGCCCCCGGGAATTCACCCCTCCACTTT. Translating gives CASSYGLAPGNSPLHF.

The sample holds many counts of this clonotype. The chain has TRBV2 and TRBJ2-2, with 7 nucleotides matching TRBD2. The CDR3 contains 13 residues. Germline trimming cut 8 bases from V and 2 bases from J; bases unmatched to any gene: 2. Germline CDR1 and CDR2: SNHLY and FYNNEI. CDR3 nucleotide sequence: TGTGCCAGCGAGCGGGAAAACACCGGGGAGCTGTTTTTT. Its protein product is CASERENTGELFF.

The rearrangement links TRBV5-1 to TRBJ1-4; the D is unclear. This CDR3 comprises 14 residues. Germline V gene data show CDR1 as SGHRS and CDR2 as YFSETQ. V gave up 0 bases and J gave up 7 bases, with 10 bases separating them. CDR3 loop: CASSLDGNSEKLFF. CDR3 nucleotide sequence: TGCGCCAGCAGCTTGGACGGGAATAGTGAAAAACTGTTTTTT.

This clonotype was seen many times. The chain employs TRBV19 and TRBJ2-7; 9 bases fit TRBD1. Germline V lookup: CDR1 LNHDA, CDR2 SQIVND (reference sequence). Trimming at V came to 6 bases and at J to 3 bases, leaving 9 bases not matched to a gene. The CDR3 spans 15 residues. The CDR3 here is CASSPGQGQYYEQYF. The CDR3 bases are TGTGCCAGTAGCCCGGGACAGGGCCAATACTACGAGCAGTACTTC.

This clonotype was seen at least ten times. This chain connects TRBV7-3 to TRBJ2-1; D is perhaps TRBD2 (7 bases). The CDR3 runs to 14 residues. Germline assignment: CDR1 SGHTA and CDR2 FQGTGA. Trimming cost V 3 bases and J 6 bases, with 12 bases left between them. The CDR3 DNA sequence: TGTGCCAGCAGCTTGGTGGGGGGGCTCAATGAGCAGTTCTTC. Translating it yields CASSLVGGLNEQFF.